What follows describes a single T cell receptor beta chain. Primers: 60 Vbeta forward and 13 Jbeta reverse. Data came from immunoSEQ multiplex PCR; TCRdb stores just in-frame clones and leaves some out. The sample holds about 70,000 clones, 65% to 70% seen once. V lost 2 bases and J lost 3; bases outside the gene matches: 9. Per the germline V gene, CDR1 is MNHEY and CDR2 is SVGAGI. The CDR3 covers 16 residues. The sample is drawn from a study of cytomegalovirus exposure and HLA in healthy donors. Study details: The Caucasian-associated ancestry cluster contained roughly four fifths of the roughly 400 genotyped donors.

This chain connects TRBV6-5 to TRBJ2-7; the match to TRBD1 covers 8 bases. This receptor was identified in a woman younger than 45 in good health and CMV-seronegative. The sequenced material came from PBMCs. The CDR3: CASSYGSRGRGYEQYF. The CDR3 coding sequence is TGTGCCAGCAGTTACGGTAGCAGGGGGCGAGGCTACGAGCAGTACTTC.